Following are 5 T cell receptor beta chains from one sample sequenced in a study of T cell responses to AZD1222 COVID-19 vaccine. Clones were sequenced by immunoSEQ multiplex PCR, and TCRdb holds only the in-frame ones, with some missing. Found here are roughly 140,000 clones, more than 85% of them singletons; the top ten hold approximately 3.6%. Sequencing used peripheral blood, obtained 28 days after the second AZD1222 dose. Receptors originate from an adult who received the AZD1222 COVID-19 vaccine.

The V and J genes are TRBV12-3 or TRBV12-4 and TRBJ1-6; TRBD1 might be the D (5 bases). The CDR3 spans 13 residues. The V and J ends lost 5 bases and 8 bases respectively, with 10 bases between them. This chain's CDR3 is CASSRDRDSPLHF. As DNA, the CDR3 is TGTGCCAGCAGTCGGGACCGAGATTCACCCCTCCACTTT.

The V gene is TRBV30, the J gene TRBJ1-4, with 9 bases aligning to TRBD1. The germline CDR1 and CDR2 sequences are GTSNPN and SVGIG (reference sequence). J was trimmed by 8 bases and V by 3 bases; bases with no gene match: 7. This CDR3 contains 14 residues. The CDR3 loop is CAWRKQGAGEKLFF. CDR3 DNA sequence: TGTGCCTGGAGAAAACAGGGGGCGGGGGAAAAACTGTTTTTT.

For the CDR3, the DNA is TGTGCCAGCAGCCCACGGTTTCACCCAGCGAACACCGGGGAGCTGTTTTTT. Amino acids: CASSPRFHPANTGELFF. V is TRBV7-3 and J is TRBJ2-2; D call uncertain. Germline V lookup: CDR1 SGHTA, CDR2 FQGTGA. With 5 bases removed from V and 0 bases from J, the gap between germline ends came to 16 bases. The CDR3 has 17 residues.

CDR3 region: CASSLGGAPDTQYF. The CDR3, as DNA: TGTGCCAGCAGCTTAGGGGGCGCCCCAGATACGCAGTATTTT. The V and J genes are TRBV11-3 and TRBJ2-3, with D possibly TRBD1 on 5 matching bases. CDR1 and CDR2 (germline): SGHNT, YENEEA. This CDR3 has 14 amino acids. Trimming cost V 1 base and J 4 bases, with 9 bases left between them.

This clone was detected once. The chain recombines TRBV18 with TRBJ2-3, with 9 bases identical to TRBD2. Per germline, CDR1 KGHSH and CDR2 LQKENI. The CDR3 is 18 amino acids. V lost 1 base and J lost 0; bases outside the gene matches: 8. This chain's CDR3 is CASSPRAPSGDSTDTQYF. Here the CDR3 DNA reads TGTGCCAGCTCACCACGGGCGCCTAGCGGGGATAGCACAGATACGCAGTATTTT.